The 21 T cell receptor beta chains below all came from one sample that was sequenced in a study of T cells after yellow fever vaccination (dated by TCRdb to between 2018 and 2020). Reading the label with the study, this specimen's treatment or condition is: live attenuated yellow fever vaccine strain. The library came from 5' RACE. Sequencing took place on an Illumina HiSeq 2500. The raw public reads went through TCRdb reprocessing: fastp at Q25, MiXCR clone calling, in-frame beta chains kept. One record per CDR3 amino acid sequence lists the most common genes and DNA. Present in this sample are some 350,000 distinct CDR3 sequences, around 10% of which were seen just once. 18% of the sample goes to the ten largest clones. Sequenced here: PBMCs, sampled on the day of the first yellow fever vaccination. Receptor source: a man between 18 and 29 years old who received the YFV17D yellow fever vaccine.

The CDR3 region has the DNA TGTGCCAGCAGCCCCCAGGGGCGGGGGTTGGGGACCCAGTACTTC. This gives the protein CASSPQGRGLGTQYF. This chain joins TRBV5-4 and TRBJ2-5, with D possibly TRBD2 on 7 matching bases. V was clipped by 4 bases and J by 7 bases, with 20 bases between them. The CDR3 is 15 residues long. Germline CDR1 and CDR2: SGHNT and YYREEE (reference sequence). Full variable domain (rest looked up from reference TRBV5-4 and TRBJ2-5): ETGVTQSPTHLIKTRGQQVTLRCSSQSGHNTVSWYQQALGQGPQFIFQYYREEENGRGNFPPRFSGLQFPNYSSELNVNALELDDSALYLCASSPQGRGLGTQYFGPGTRLLVL.

In its sample, this clonotype was seen a few times. V is TRBV20-1 and J is TRBJ2-5, with 10 bases matching TRBD1. Trimming at V came to 5 bases and at J to 4 bases, leaving 7 bases not matched to a gene. The germline gives CDR1 DFQATT, CDR2 SNEGSKA (reference sequence). This CDR3 has 14 residues. The CDR3 DNA sequence: TGCAGTGCTGTGGGGACAGGGGACAGAGAGACCCAGTACTTC. Its translation: CSAVGTGDRETQYF.

The CDR3 reads CASSLRPSGGPQFF. The CDR3 DNA is TGTGCCAGCAGCTTAAGGCCTAGCGGGGGTCCCCAGTTCTTC. The V gene is TRBV7-2, the J gene TRBJ2-1; 10 positions agree with TRBD2. V lost 2 bases, J lost 13 bases, and 8 bases stayed unmatched. The CDR3 spans 14 residues. Germline V lookup: CDR1 SGHTA, CDR2 FQGNSA.

This chain connects TRBV4-1 to TRBJ2-5; TRBD2 agrees at 15 bases. CDR1 is MGHRA, CDR2 YSYEKL, per germline. The CDR3 totals 17 residues. V was pared by 6 bases and J by 2 bases, with 7 bases of the junction left unmatched. CDR3 sequence: CASRTGTSGGPQETQYF. The CDR3 DNA is TGCGCCAGCAGGACCGGGACTAGCGGGGGGCCTCAAGAGACCCAGTACTTC.

V gene TRBV6-2 or TRBV6-3 combines with J gene TRBJ2-7; 9 nucleotides line up with TRBD2. Germline values: CDR1 MNHEY, CDR2 SVGEGT. V was clipped by 4 bases and J by 2 bases; unmatched bases: 6. The CDR3 extends over 15 amino acids. In DNA, the CDR3 is TGTGCCAGCAGTTCCCCGCTAGCGGGGCCCTACGAGCAGTACGTC. Translation gives CASSSPLAGPYEQYV.

This rearrangement joins TRBV7-2 to TRBJ2-3, with TRBD2 matching over 7 bases. Germline assignment: CDR1 SGHTA and CDR2 FQGNSA. V trimming: 2 bases; J trimming: 2 bases; junction bases outside the gene matches: 7. This CDR3 is 16 amino acids long. The CDR3 coding sequence is TGTGCCAGCAGCTTAAGGCCTAGCGGCACCACAGATACGCAGTATTTT. Its protein product is CASSLRPSGTTDTQYF.

This clonotype was recorded a few times. The DNA for the CDR3 is TGTGCCAGCAGTTTCCGACTAGCGAGTACCGGGTACGAGCAGTACGTC. Translated: CASSFRLASTGYEQYV. The chain employs TRBV5-6 and TRBJ2-7, with TRBD2 matching over 8 bases. This CDR3 has 16 residues. Trimming removed 5 bases from V and 4 bases from J; junction bases left unmatched: 14. Germline V gene data show CDR1 as SGHDT and CDR2 as YYEEEE.

The chain links TRBV30 to TRBJ1-1; no reliable D call. The V and J ends lost 3 bases and 2 bases respectively, with 10 bases between them. This CDR3 has 13 residues. Germline V gene sequence: CDR1 GTSNPN, CDR2 SVGIG (reference sequence). This chain's CDR3 is CAWRFWKNTEAFF. In DNA, the CDR3 is TGTGCCTGGAGGTTTTGGAAAAACACTGAAGCTTTCTTT.

In its sample, this clonotype was seen a few times. Compared with germline, one end of the junction differs, possibly owing to a read error. The chain uses TRBV5-1 and TRBJ2-1; maybe TRBD2 (5 bases). The V gene's germline CDR1 is SGHRS and CDR2 YFSETQ. This CDR3 has 14 amino acids. As DNA, the CDR3 is TGCGCCAGCAGCTTGATTCCCGACTACCATGAGCAGTTCTTC. This encodes CASSLIPDYHEQFF. Full variable domain (rest looked up from reference TRBV5-1 and TRBJ2-1): KAGVTQTPRYLIKTRGQQVTLSCSPISGHRSVSWYQQTPGQGLQFLFEYFSETQRNKGNFPGRFSGRQFSNSRSEMNVSTLELGDSALYLCASSLIPDYHEQFFGPGTRLTVL.

V is TRBV7-2 and J is TRBJ2-1; 9 nucleotides match TRBD2. Per germline, CDR1 SGHTA and CDR2 FQGNSA. This CDR3 spans 18 amino acids. V lost 0 bases to trimming and J lost 4 bases; unmatched junction nucleotides: 10. CDR3 protein: CASSLAPGGRGYYNEQFF. DNA of the CDR3: TGTGCCAGCAGCTTAGCCCCAGGCGGGAGGGGGTATTACAATGAGCAGTTCTTC.

This rearrangement joins TRBV14 to TRBJ2-7; D unclear. CDR1 and CDR2 (germline): SGHDN, FVKESK. The CDR3 covers 16 residues. The V and J ends lost 3 bases and 1 base respectively, with 16 bases between them. The CDR3, as DNA: TGTGCCAGCAGCCAGGACCTTGGATCCCTTTCCTACGAGCAGTACTTC. Its protein product is CASSQDLGSLSYEQYF.

This clonotype appeared a few times. The chain joins TRBV14 to TRBJ1-4; D gene unclear. CDR1 and CDR2 from the germline V gene are SGHDN and FVKESK. The CDR3 covers 14 residues. V shed 2 bases and J shed 7 bases, with 11 bases lying between them. CDR3 loop: CASSQLGRGEKLFF. The CDR3 DNA is TGTGCCAGCAGCCAATTGGGTCGCGGTGAAAAACTGTTTTTT.

The genes are TRBV3-1 and TRBJ1-4; TRBD1 might be the D (5 bases). Trimming pared 4 bases from V and 3 bases from J, leaving 15 bases between. There are 16 residues in the CDR3. Germline-derived CDR1 and CDR2 are LGHDT and YNNKEL (reference sequence). The CDR3 DNA follows: TGTGCCAGCAGCCCCAGGGAGGTCGGACCTAATGAAAAACTGTTTTTT. Amino acid sequence: CASSPREVGPNEKLFF.

The gene calls are TRBV10-3 and TRBJ1-1, with D possibly being TRBD1 (5 bases). CDR1 is ENHRY, CDR2 SYGVKD, per germline. V was trimmed by 7 bases and J by 6 bases, leaving 18 bases between them. This CDR3 region has 14 residues. This chain's CDR3 is CAITLGPQVSEAFF. The CDR3 DNA reads TGTGCCATCACTCTGGGACCCCAGGTCTCTGAAGCTTTCTTT.

This clonotype was detected a few times. J is TRBJ1-5 and V is TRBV3-1; 9 positions agree with TRBD1. Germline CDR1 reads LGHDT; CDR2 reads YNNKEL (reference sequence). The V segment lost 6 bases and the J segment 6 bases; nucleotides outside the gene matches: 12. This CDR3 has 16 residues. Here the CDR3 reads CASRQPGQGRIQPQHF. CDR3 coding DNA: TGTGCCAGCAGGCAACCGGGACAGGGTCGGATTCAGCCCCAGCATTTT.

This clonotype has a handful of counts. The chain employs TRBV7-9 and TRBJ2-1; the match to TRBD1 covers 10 bases. There are 16 residues in the CDR3. The ends lost 5 bases at V and 0 bases at J; junction bases unmatched: 4. Per germline, CDR1 SEHNR and CDR2 FQNEAQ (reference sequence). The CDR3 DNA follows: TGTGCCAGCAGCCCCGGGACAGGGGTCTCCTACAATGAGCAGTTCTTC. This gives the protein CASSPGTGVSYNEQFF.

This clonotype was recorded a few times. The chain combines TRBV4-3 with TRBJ2-1; 8 bases match TRBD2. There are 15 residues in the CDR3. The junction had 5 bases not matched to a gene; V was cut back by 1 base and J by 6 bases. CDR1 and CDR2 from the germline V gene are LGHNA and YSLEER. CDR3 sequence reads: CASSQGFGGANEQFF. CDR3 DNA sequence: TGCGCCAGCAGCCAAGGCTTCGGGGGGGCCAATGAGCAGTTCTTC.

The chain employs TRBV29-1 and TRBJ2-5; 7 nucleotides agree with TRBD2. This CDR3 region has 14 residues. The V and J ends lost 4 bases and 3 bases, in that order; junction bases with no gene match: 8. From germline, CDR1 is SQVTM and CDR2 ANQGSEA. CDR3 sequence (DNA): TGCAGCGTTGGCTCTGGCGGGGGAAAAGAGACCCAGTACTTC. This gives the protein CSVGSGGGKETQYF.

This clonotype has only a few counts. The J gene is TRBJ1-2, the V gene TRBV3-1; the D is unclear. The germline V gene encodes CDR1 LGHDT and CDR2 YNNKEL (reference sequence). The CDR3 length is 12 residues. Trimming pared 5 bases from V and 7 bases from J, leaving 11 bases between. CDR3 coding DNA: TGTGCCAGCAGCTCCTCGGGGTTTGGCTACACCTTC. It yields the protein CASSSSGFGYTF.

This clonotype came up a few times. The V gene is TRBV20-1, the J gene TRBJ1-4; 9 nucleotides line up with TRBD1. Trimming took 5 bases from V and 5 from J; bases not matched to a gene: 3. The CDR3 totals 13 residues. Germline CDR1 and CDR2: DFQATT and SNEGSKA (reference sequence). Here the CDR3 DNA reads TGCAGTGCTTACAGGGGGCGAAATGAAAAACTGTTTTTT. This codes for CSAYRGRNEKLFF.

This rearrangement joins TRBV6-5 to TRBJ1-1; D is possibly TRBD1 (5 bases). The V and J ends lost 2 bases and 4 bases respectively, with 11 bases between them. CDR3 length: 14 amino acids. Germline V lookup: CDR1 MNHEY, CDR2 SVGAGI. CDR3 coding DNA: TGTGCCAGCAGTTACAGGGGATTTTCCACTGAAGCTTTCTTT. It translates to CASSYRGFSTEAFF.